This is a list of T cell receptor beta chains from one sample in a study of blood T cell repertoires in COVID-19. Only in-frame clones appear in the TCRdb table, and some are missing; sequencing was by immunoSEQ multiplex PCR. The top ten clones hold approximately 51% of a sample with fewer than 90,000 clones, 60% to 85% of them seen once. The sample comprised peripheral blood. These receptors were collected from a human donor in a cohort sampled during active COVID-19. Each CDR3 is given with its conserved first and last residue. The D gene is left open where the match is weak. Clone size is stated in some rows and not others, as once, few, many or a class when expanded.

CDR3 protein,CDR3 DNA,D gene,V gene,J gene,CDR3 length,clone size
CASSLRGNSGANVLTF,TGTGCCAGCAGCTTACGGGGGAACTCTGGGGCCAACGTCCTGACTTTC,-,TRBV7-2,TRBJ2-6,16,-
CAISAAGTSGYEQYF,TGTGCCATCAGTGCCGCCGGGACTAGCGGCTACGAGCAGTACTTC,TRBD2,TRBV10-3,TRBJ2-7,15,-
CASSPSGTSGRPDTQYF,TGCGCCAGCAGCCCCTCGGGGACTAGCGGGAGGCCAGATACGCAGTATTTT,TRBD2,TRBV4-3,TRBJ2-3,17,-
CASSYRLAGGYNEQFF,TGTGCCAGCAGTTACAGGCTAGCGGGGGGCTACAATGAGCAGTTCTTC,TRBD2,TRBV6-5,TRBJ2-1,16,-
CASSRKTGVRTGELFF,TGTGCCAGTAGTAGGAAGACAGGGGTTCGAACCGGGGAGCTGTTTTTT,TRBD1,TRBV19,TRBJ2-2,16,-
CASSPTGQGPPEAFF,TGTGCCAGCAGCCCAACTGGACAGGGCCCACCTGAAGCTTTCTTT,TRBD1,TRBV5-6,TRBJ1-1,15,-
CASSFTLAVGEQFF,TGTGCCAGCAGCTTTACCCTAGCGGTGGGTGAGCAGTTCTTC,TRBD2,TRBV7-2,TRBJ2-1,14,few
CASSSRHATNEKLFF,TGTGCCAGCAGTTCCCGACACGCAACTAATGAAAAACTGTTTTTT,-,TRBV27,TRBJ1-4,15,-
CASRLAGPGELFF,TGTGCCAGCAGACTAGCGGGACCCGGGGAGCTGTTTTTT,TRBD2,TRBV2,TRBJ2-2,13,-
CASSRQHSSGNTIYF,TGTGCCAGCAGTCGACAGCATTCCTCTGGAAACACCATATATTTT,-,TRBV6-5,TRBJ1-3,15,-
CASSSRTGSYEQYF,TGCGCCAGCAGCTCCCGGACAGGGTCCTACGAGCAGTACTTC,TRBD1,TRBV5-1,TRBJ2-7,14,-
CASRGNSGRLNEQFF,TGTGCCAGCAGGGGCAATAGCGGGAGGTTGAATGAGCAGTTCTTC,TRBD2,TRBV28,TRBJ2-1,15,-
CATSDFGQGNLNEQFF,TGTGCCACCAGTGATTTCGGACAGGGGAACTTAAATGAGCAGTTCTTC,TRBD1,TRBV24-1,TRBJ2-1,16,-
CASSSQGGQETQYF,TGTGCCAGCAGCTCACAGGGGGGACAAGAGACCCAGTACTTC,TRBD1,TRBV6-5,TRBJ2-5,14,-
CASSQVVGKGANEKLFF,TGTGCCAGCAGCCAAGTGGTTGGGAAGGGGGCTAATGAAAAACTGTTTTTT,-,TRBV4-2,TRBJ1-4,17,-
CASSQDNSNQPQHF,TGTGCCAGCAGCCAGGACAATAGCAATCAGCCCCAGCATTTT,-,TRBV3-1/TRBV3-2,TRBJ1-5,14,-